This T cell receptor beta chain derives from a study of blood T cell repertoires in COVID-19. The overall study: Samples taken during acute and convalescent COVID-19 were collected in the United States, Italy and Spain. T cells, B-cell-depleted T cells, or PBMCs supplied cDNA or gDNA.

Trimming removed 6 bases at V and 3 bases at J, with 14 bases between. CDR3 size: 15 residues. Germline lookup yields CDR1 SGHAT and CDR2 FQDESV (reference sequence). Authors' processing steps: Amplified reference gene primers provided the basis for estimating nucleated cell counts. TCRdb's copy holds only in-frame clones and misses some; the assay was immunoSEQ multiplex PCR. V, J and clone size are those of that table, while D and trimming were read from the DNA. Among approximately 300,000 clones listed, around nine tenths were seen once. The chain is built from TRBV11-1 and TRBJ2-2, with a possible D match to TRBD1 (5 bases). Sequenced input: peripheral blood. The receptor was isolated from a woman in her twenties or thirties with COVID-19, enrolled during active disease. The CDR3 region has the DNA TGTGCCAGCAGTCTTAATACAGGATACACCGGGGAGCTGTTTTTT. It is translated as CASSLNTGYTGELFF.